This T cell receptor (beta chain) was sequenced in a study of T cell repertoires in cytomegalovirus infection. About the study: A matching HLA type, together with CMV infection, was signaled by public TCR beta signatures.

The study, taken as a whole, reports: The ex vivo response was dominated by HLA-C-restricted CMV-specific TCR beta clonotypes. Summed public TCR beta family frequency identified CMV carriers bearing the relevant HLA.

Via MiXCR, TCRdb re-called the reads, giving one row per CDR3 protein. This table has over 100,000 distinct CDR3 sequences, over 9% appearing once. This clonotype was recorded at least ten times. Antigen specificity is unknown. J lost 2 bases, V lost 5 bases, and 3 bases had no gene match. This CDR3 contains 14 residues. CDR1 and CDR2 from the germline V gene are SGHTA and FQGNSA. The sequence was collected from a human donor in good health (CMV status not recorded). Some clones in this sample may be carry-over from other donors' samples. The chain carries TRBV7-2 and TRBJ1-2; 9 bases are a match to TRBD1. The sample consisted of PBMCs, sequenced either directly or after in vitro stimulation (not recorded which). The CDR3 region has the DNA TGTGCCAGCAGCAGAGGACAGGGGAACTATGGCTACACCTTC. Its translation: CASSRGQGNYGYTF.